A selection of T cell receptor beta chains follows, all from one sample in a study of response to subunit inactivated influenza vaccine. TCRdb called the RT-PCR reads again in MiXCR, with one record for every CDR3 protein. The repertoire includes about 570,000 distinct CDR3 sequences, approximately 10% of them detected once, and roughly 9.6% sits in the top ten. These same data were also listed under a study on T cells expressing NK-cell markers.

The sample was PBMCs from blood, taken on the day of vaccination. These receptors all stem from a man aged 45-65 years who received an inactivated influenza vaccine. CDR3s include the opening cysteine and the closing phenylalanine or tryptophan. D genes are given only for firm matches. Size is omitted from some rows. Given values are once, few, many or a class for expanded clones.

v_call: TRBV20-1; clone_size: .; j_call: TRBJ1-3; d_call: .; cdr3_nt: TGCAGTGCTAGCAGGGACTCTGGAAACACCATATATTTT; cdr3_aa: CSASRDSGNTIYF
v_call: TRBV29-1; clone_size: .; j_call: TRBJ2-2; d_call: TRBD1; cdr3_nt: TGCAGCGTTGAAGACGACAGGGGAGGCCCCGGGGAGCTGTTTTTT; cdr3_aa: CSVEDDRGGPGELFF
v_call: TRBV3-1; clone_size: few; j_call: TRBJ1-5; d_call: .; cdr3_nt: TGTGCCAGCAGCCAAGATTTGGTTCAGCCCCAGCATTTT; cdr3_aa: CASSQDLVQPQHF
v_call: TRBV29-1; clone_size: .; j_call: TRBJ2-1; d_call: .; cdr3_nt: TGCAGCGTTGATTTTGCGGGGTACAATGAGCAGTTCTTC; cdr3_aa: CSVDFAGYNEQFF
v_call: TRBV20-1; clone_size: .; j_call: TRBJ2-7; d_call: TRBD2; cdr3_nt: TGCAGTGCTAGAAACCTAGCGGGGGGCGCCTACGAGCAGTACTTC; cdr3_aa: CSARNLAGGAYEQYF
v_call: TRBV30; clone_size: .; j_call: TRBJ1-1; d_call: .; cdr3_nt: TGTGCCTGGAGTGTATACGGCCTAAACACTGAAGCTTTCTTT; cdr3_aa: CAWSVYGLNTEAFF
v_call: TRBV7-9; clone_size: .; j_call: TRBJ2-7; d_call: TRBD2; cdr3_nt: TGTGCCAGCGGCCGGGGGGCCTACGAGCAGTACTTC; cdr3_aa: CASGRGAYEQYF
v_call: TRBV27; clone_size: .; j_call: TRBJ2-3; d_call: .; cdr3_nt: TGTGCCAGCAGTTCTCTAGGACAGAACGGGTGGGAGCAGTATTTT; cdr3_aa: CASSSLGQNGWEQYF
v_call: TRBV20-1; clone_size: few; j_call: TRBJ1-2; d_call: TRBD1; cdr3_nt: TGCAGTGCACGGACAGGGGACGATGGCTACACCTTC; cdr3_aa: CSARTGDDGYTF
v_call: TRBV4-3; clone_size: .; j_call: TRBJ2-7; d_call: .; cdr3_nt: TGCGCCAGCAGCCAAGATTTTTTCGGGGGGCCGAAAGAGCAGTACTTC; cdr3_aa: CASSQDFFGGPKEQYF
v_call: TRBV10-1; clone_size: .; j_call: TRBJ1-1; d_call: TRBD1; cdr3_nt: TGCGCCAGCACCCCCGGGACAGGGACCACTGAAGCTTTCTTT; cdr3_aa: CASTPGTGTTEAFF
v_call: TRBV5-1; clone_size: .; j_call: TRBJ2-6; d_call: TRBD2; cdr3_nt: TGCGCCAGCAGCTTTGGTAGCGGGGTTACCTCTGGGGCCAACGTCCTGACTTTC; cdr3_aa: CASSFGSGVTSGANVLTF
v_call: TRBV15; clone_size: few; j_call: TRBJ1-4; d_call: .; cdr3_nt: TGTGCCACCAGCAGTGGGGGGACGGATGAAAAACTGTTTTTT; cdr3_aa: CATSSGGTDEKLFF
v_call: TRBV11-1; clone_size: few; j_call: TRBJ2-7; d_call: .; cdr3_nt: TGTGCCAGCAGCTTTCAGGGACGGGCCTACGAGCAGTACTTC; cdr3_aa: CASSFQGRAYEQYF
v_call: TRBV18; clone_size: .; j_call: TRBJ2-1; d_call: TRBD2; cdr3_nt: TGTGCCAGCTCACGAGCCAACCTAGCGGGAGCTGGACATGAGCAGTTCTTC; cdr3_aa: CASSRANLAGAGHEQFF
v_call: TRBV5-1; clone_size: .; j_call: TRBJ2-5; d_call: TRBD2; cdr3_nt: TGCGCCAGCAGCCGTTCTGACCACACTAGCGGAATAACCCAAGAGACCCAGTACTTC; cdr3_aa: CASSRSDHTSGITQETQYF
v_call: TRBV12-3/TRBV12-4; clone_size: .; j_call: TRBJ2-2; d_call: .; cdr3_nt: TGTGCCAGCAGCCCTGACAGCGGGCTGGGGGAGCTGTTTTTT; cdr3_aa: CASSPDSGLGELFF
v_call: TRBV5-1; clone_size: many; j_call: TRBJ2-7; d_call: .; cdr3_nt: TGCGCCAGCAGCTTTGGCGTCAGTACCTACGAGCAGTACTTC; cdr3_aa: CASSFGVSTYEQYF
v_call: TRBV27; clone_size: .; j_call: TRBJ1-1; d_call: .; cdr3_nt: TGTGCCAGCAGACCGACAAGGAACACTGAAGCTTTCTTT; cdr3_aa: CASRPTRNTEAFF
v_call: TRBV4-3; clone_size: few; j_call: TRBJ2-3; d_call: .; cdr3_nt: TGCGCCAGCAGCCAAGTCCGGTCGGTGACAGATACGCAGTATTTT; cdr3_aa: CASSQVRSVTDTQYF
v_call: TRBV27; clone_size: .; j_call: TRBJ2-4; d_call: TRBD1; cdr3_nt: TGTGCCAGCGGGATGTCGGACAGGCACAAAAACATTCAGTACTTC; cdr3_aa: CASGMSDRHKNIQYF
v_call: TRBV2; clone_size: many; j_call: TRBJ2-5; d_call: TRBD1; cdr3_nt: TGTGCCAGCAGTGGGGACAGGTACCAAGAGACCCAGTACTTC; cdr3_aa: CASSGDRYQETQYF
v_call: TRBV18; clone_size: .; j_call: TRBJ2-1; d_call: .; cdr3_nt: TGTGCCACCATGTCAGGTAGAGTCAATGAGCAGTTCTTC; cdr3_aa: CATMSGRVNEQFF
v_call: TRBV2; clone_size: .; j_call: TRBJ2-1; d_call: .; cdr3_nt: TGTGCCAGCAGGGTACGTTATAGCGGCTACAATGAGCAGTTCTTC; cdr3_aa: CASRVRYSGYNEQFF
v_call: TRBV7-8; clone_size: .; j_call: TRBJ2-1; d_call: TRBD2; cdr3_nt: TGTGCCAGCAGCTTAGGGTCGGCGGGGGGCAGCTCCTACAATGAGCAGTTCTTC; cdr3_aa: CASSLGSAGGSSYNEQFF
v_call: TRBV28; clone_size: many; j_call: TRBJ1-5; d_call: .; cdr3_nt: TGTGCCAGCAGTTTAGGCGCTTACAATCAGCCCCAGCATTTT; cdr3_aa: CASSLGAYNQPQHF
v_call: TRBV5-1; clone_size: few; j_call: TRBJ2-4; d_call: .; cdr3_nt: TGCGCCAGCAGCTTGGAAACCCCCGGCGTCCGCTACCACTTC; cdr3_aa: CASSLETPGVRYHF
v_call: TRBV9; clone_size: many; j_call: TRBJ1-3; d_call: .; cdr3_nt: TGTGCCAGCAGCGTAGAAGGTTGGACTCCCCCCAGCCATGGAAACACCATATATTTT; cdr3_aa: CASSVEGWTPPSHGNTIYF
v_call: TRBV5-4; clone_size: .; j_call: TRBJ2-3; d_call: TRBD2; cdr3_nt: TGTGCCAGCAGCCATAAGCGGGAGGGCCCAACAGATACGCAGTATTTT; cdr3_aa: CASSHKREGPTDTQYF
v_call: TRBV5-1; clone_size: few; j_call: TRBJ2-2; d_call: .; cdr3_nt: TGCGCCAGCAGCTTGTTCCTTTTAGCGGGACAGACCGGGGAGCTGTTTTTT; cdr3_aa: CASSLFLLAGQTGELFF
v_call: TRBV20-1; clone_size: few; j_call: TRBJ2-3; d_call: TRBD2; cdr3_nt: TGCAGTGTCTCGCTAGCGGTCAGCACAGATACGCAGTATTTT; cdr3_aa: CSVSLAVSTDTQYF
v_call: TRBV29-1; clone_size: .; j_call: TRBJ1-1; d_call: .; cdr3_nt: TGCAGCGTTCTCCCCCGATTGGGGGGCACTGAAGCTTTCTTT; cdr3_aa: CSVLPRLGGTEAFF
v_call: TRBV12-3/TRBV12-4; clone_size: few; j_call: TRBJ2-5; d_call: TRBD1; cdr3_nt: TGTGCCAGCAGCGGGACAGGGTACCAAGAGACCCAGTACTTC; cdr3_aa: CASSGTGYQETQYF
v_call: TRBV7-2; clone_size: .; j_call: TRBJ2-7; d_call: .; cdr3_nt: TGTGCCAGCAGCTTAGGTTTGTTCTCCTTCTACGAGCAGTACTTC; cdr3_aa: CASSLGLFSFYEQYF
v_call: TRBV29-1; clone_size: .; j_call: TRBJ2-7; d_call: .; cdr3_nt: TGCAGCACGTTAGGGACGGGGTACGAGCAGTACTTC; cdr3_aa: CSTLGTGYEQYF
v_call: TRBV15; clone_size: few; j_call: TRBJ2-1; d_call: TRBD2; cdr3_nt: TGTGCCACCAGCAGCCTTTCCCTAGCGGGGTTCAATGAGCAGTTCTTC; cdr3_aa: CATSSLSLAGFNEQFF
v_call: TRBV12-3/TRBV12-4; clone_size: few; j_call: TRBJ2-1; d_call: .; cdr3_nt: TGTGCCAGCAGTCGCCTAGAGTACAATGAGCAGTTCTTC; cdr3_aa: CASSRLEYNEQFF
v_call: TRBV20-1; clone_size: few; j_call: TRBJ2-3; d_call: .; cdr3_nt: TGCAGTGTTGTCGGCCCTCAGTATCAGTATTTT; cdr3_aa: CSVVGPQYQYF
v_call: TRBV6-2/TRBV6-3; clone_size: many; j_call: TRBJ2-7; d_call: .; cdr3_nt: TGTGCCAGCAGAAACGGGGCGAGCTCCTACGAGCAGTACTTC; cdr3_aa: CASRNGASSYEQYF
v_call: TRBV2; clone_size: few; j_call: TRBJ1-1; d_call: .; cdr3_nt: TGTGCCAGCAGTGTTCAGGGGTACACTGAAGCTTTCTTT; cdr3_aa: CASSVQGYTEAFF
v_call: TRBV9; clone_size: .; j_call: TRBJ2-1; d_call: TRBD2; cdr3_nt: TGTGCCAGCAGCGCCAGTCCCAGGCTAGCGGGGAGCTCCTACAATGAGCAGTTCTTC; cdr3_aa: CASSASPRLAGSSYNEQFF
v_call: TRBV11-2; clone_size: few; j_call: TRBJ2-2; d_call: .; cdr3_nt: TGTGCCAGCAGGCTGGGGGCAATGAACACCGGGGAGCTGTTTTTT; cdr3_aa: CASRLGAMNTGELFF
v_call: TRBV5-5; clone_size: many; j_call: TRBJ2-7; d_call: .; cdr3_nt: TGTGCCAGCAGCACGGGACCACATACCTCCTACGAGCAGTACTTC; cdr3_aa: CASSTGPHTSYEQYF
v_call: TRBV7-8; clone_size: few; j_call: TRBJ2-5; d_call: .; cdr3_nt: TGTGCCAGCAGCTTAGCTAGGGGCGGGGAGACCCAGTACTTC; cdr3_aa: CASSLARGGETQYF
v_call: TRBV2; clone_size: .; j_call: TRBJ2-2; d_call: .; cdr3_nt: TGTGCCAGCAGTGGACAGTACTCGAACACCGGGGAGCTGTTTTTT; cdr3_aa: CASSGQYSNTGELFF
v_call: TRBV10-2; clone_size: many; j_call: TRBJ2-2; d_call: TRBD2; cdr3_nt: TGCGCCAGCGTCGTAGGACTAGCGGGGGGGAACACCGGGGAGCTGTTTTTT; cdr3_aa: CASVVGLAGGNTGELFF
v_call: TRBV5-1; clone_size: .; j_call: TRBJ1-4; d_call: .; cdr3_nt: TGCGCCAGCAGCGGCGGGCGGACCGGGGAACTGTTTTTT; cdr3_aa: CASSGGRTGELFF
v_call: TRBV5-1; clone_size: .; j_call: TRBJ2-3; d_call: .; cdr3_nt: TGCGCCAGCAGCCCGAATACCCAGGCCCTTACAGATACGCAGTATTTT; cdr3_aa: CASSPNTQALTDTQYF
v_call: TRBV12-3/TRBV12-4; clone_size: many; j_call: TRBJ2-3; d_call: .; cdr3_nt: TGTGCCAGCAGGGGGACTGTTGACACAGATACGCAGTATTTT; cdr3_aa: CASRGTVDTDTQYF
v_call: TRBV7-9; clone_size: .; j_call: TRBJ2-5; d_call: .; cdr3_nt: TGTGCCAGCAGCTTACGAGGACTCCTGGAAGAGACCCAGTACTTC; cdr3_aa: CASSLRGLLEETQYF
v_call: TRBV5-5; clone_size: many; j_call: TRBJ2-1; d_call: .; cdr3_nt: TGTGCCAGCAGCATGGACGGAGGCTCCTACAATGAGCAGTTCTTC; cdr3_aa: CASSMDGGSYNEQFF
v_call: TRBV5-1; clone_size: .; j_call: TRBJ2-7; d_call: .; cdr3_nt: TGCGCCAGCAGCTTGGGGGAGGTGGCCGAGCAGTACTTC; cdr3_aa: CASSLGEVAEQYF